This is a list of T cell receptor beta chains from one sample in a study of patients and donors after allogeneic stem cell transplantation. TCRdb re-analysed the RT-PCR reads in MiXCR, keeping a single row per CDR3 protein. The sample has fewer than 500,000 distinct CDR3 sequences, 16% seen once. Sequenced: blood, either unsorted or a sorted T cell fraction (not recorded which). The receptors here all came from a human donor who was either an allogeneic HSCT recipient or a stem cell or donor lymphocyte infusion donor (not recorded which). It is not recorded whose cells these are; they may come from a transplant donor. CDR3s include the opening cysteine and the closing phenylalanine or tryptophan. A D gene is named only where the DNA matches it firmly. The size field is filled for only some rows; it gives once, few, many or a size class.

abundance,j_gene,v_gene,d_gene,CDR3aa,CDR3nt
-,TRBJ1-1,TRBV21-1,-,CASSKAGQLNTEAFF,TGTGCCAGCAGCAAAGCAGGTCAGTTGAACACTGAAGCTTTCTTT
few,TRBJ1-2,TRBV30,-,CAHQGPNRDGYTF,TGTGCCCATCAGGGGCCGAATAGGGATGGCTACACCTTC
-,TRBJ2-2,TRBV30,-,CAWNQGGGELFF,TGTGCCTGGAACCAAGGCGGCGGGGAGCTGTTTTTT
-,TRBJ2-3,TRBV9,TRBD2,CASSTQPPTSGNTDTQYF,TGTGCCAGCAGCACCCAACCTCCGACTAGCGGGAACACAGATACGCAGTATTTT
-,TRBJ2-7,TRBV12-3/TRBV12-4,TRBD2,CASSPRAGKAYEQYF,TGTGCCAGCAGTCCACGAGCGGGAAAAGCCTACGAGCAGTACTTC
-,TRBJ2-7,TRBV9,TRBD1,CASSASGTVYEQYF,TGTGCCAGCAGCGCCTCCGGGACAGTCTACGAGCAGTACTTC
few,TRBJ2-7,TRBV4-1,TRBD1,CASSQGVFSGGGNEQYF,TGCGCCAGCAGCCAAGGCGTTTTCTCAGGGGGTGGCAACGAGCAGTACTTC
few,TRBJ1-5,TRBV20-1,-,CSALDYSNQPQHF,TGCAGTGCTCTGGACTATAGCAATCAGCCCCAGCATTTT
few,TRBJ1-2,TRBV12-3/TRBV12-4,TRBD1,CASRQGDSLHYGYTF,TGTGCCAGCAGGCAAGGGGACAGCTTGCACTATGGCTACACCTTC
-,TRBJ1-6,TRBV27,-,CASTWRAYNSPLHF,TGTGCCAGCACTTGGCGGGCCTATAATTCACCCCTCCACTTT
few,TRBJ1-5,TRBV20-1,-,CSAKGRSNQPQHF,TGCAGTGCTAAGGGTAGGAGCAATCAGCCCCAGCATTTT
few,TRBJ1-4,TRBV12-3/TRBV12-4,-,CASSFSGAEKLFF,TGTGCCAGCAGTTTTTCAGGGGCCGAAAAACTGTTTTTT
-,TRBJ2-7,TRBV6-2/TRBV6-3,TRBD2,CASSSGLLAGPEQYF,TGTGCCAGCAGTTCCGGTTTATTAGCGGGACCCGAGCAGTACTTC
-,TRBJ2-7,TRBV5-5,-,CASSLRVVWLTSYEQYF,TGTGCCAGCAGCTTGCGGGTTGTCTGGCTGACCTCCTACGAGCAGTACTTC
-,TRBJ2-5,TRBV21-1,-,CASSPGSLQETQYF,TGTGCCAGCAGTCCCGGGAGCCTCCAAGAGACCCAGTACTTC
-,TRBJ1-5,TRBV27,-,CASSLPGYNQPQHF,TGTGCCAGCAGTTTACCAGGATACAATCAGCCCCAGCATTTT
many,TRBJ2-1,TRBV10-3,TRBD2,CAISGRGDPHEQFF,TGTGCCATCAGTGGGCGGGGGGACCCCCATGAGCAGTTCTTC
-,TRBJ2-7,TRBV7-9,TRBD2,CASSGKPGLVAHEQYF,TGTGCCAGCAGCGGAAAACCGGGACTAGTAGCCCACGAGCAGTACTTC
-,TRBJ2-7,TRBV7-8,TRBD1,CASRYRSQGLNYEQYF,TGTGCCAGCAGATACAGATCACAGGGGCTCAACTACGAGCAGTACTTC
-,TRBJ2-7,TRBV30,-,CAWSVDGTYEQYF,TGTGCCTGGAGTGTAGACGGGACCTACGAGCAGTACTTC
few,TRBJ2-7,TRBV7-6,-,CASSLVKGPYEQYF,TGTGCCAGCAGCTTAGTGAAGGGCCCCTACGAGCAGTACTTC
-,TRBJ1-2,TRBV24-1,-,CATSDPATGPTF,TGTGCCACCAGTGATCCCGCTACGGGGCCCACCTTC
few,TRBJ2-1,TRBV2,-,CASSELDPLYNEQFF,TGTGCCAGCAGTGAGTTAGACCCACTCTACAATGAGCAGTTCTTC